This T cell receptor (beta chain) derives from a study of blood T cells in healthy people across ages. Overall study results and limits: Roughly linear age-related decline in beta diversity appeared, significant by age approximately 41.

Through a sample-barcoded 5' primer and a J-beta primer mix, a second PCR was run for roughly 6 to 11 cycles. A single record per CDR3 protein comes from TCRdb applying MiXCR to the 5' RACE reads. The sample yields some 1.5 million distinct CDR3 sequences, 40% to 45% seen once. Germline values: CDR1 MNHEY, CDR2 SVGEGT. The CDR3 covers 11 residues. Trimming left V 6 bases short and J 5 bases short, with 8 bases between. To note about this clonotype: Antigen specificity is unknown.

There were healthy Caucasian individuals from Russia, aged about 6 to 100, serving as donors. With each sample, at least 6 micrograms of total RNA were extracted. The sequenced material came from blood. This TCR derives from a woman under 30 in good health. V usage is TRBV6-2 or TRBV6-3 and J usage is TRBJ2-7; D not resolved. CDR3: CASSNRNEQYF. The CDR3 DNA reads TGTGCCAGCAGCAACCGGAACGAGCAGTACTTC.